The rows below give T cell receptor beta chains drawn from one sample of a study of beta chain features in type 1 diabetes. Assay used: immunoSEQ multiplex PCR; TCRdb lists only in-frame clones, some missing. This sample has about 900,000 clones; roughly 15% occur once, and the top ten carry around 0.02%. The source material was naive CD4+ T cells from blood. These receptors all stem from a woman aged 18-29 years in good health. CDR3s include the opening cysteine and the closing phenylalanine or tryptophan. D genes are given only for firm matches. Part of the rows lack a size; the others show once, few, many or a class for expanded clones.

D gene: TRBD1
clone size: NA
J gene: TRBJ1-4
V gene: TRBV29-1
CDR3 DNA: TGCAGCGTTCGCCGGGACAGGGCATCTGAAAAACTGTTTTTT
CDR3 protein: CSVRRDRASEKLFF

D gene: NA
clone size: NA
J gene: TRBJ1-2
V gene: TRBV4-1
CDR3 DNA: TGCGCCAGCAGCCAAGCCGGGAGTAAGGGCTATGGCTACACCTTC
CDR3 protein: CASSQAGSKGYGYTF

D gene: NA
clone size: few
J gene: TRBJ2-3
V gene: TRBV6-5
CDR3 DNA: TGTGCCAGCAGTCTACAGGGTCGTCCCACAGATACGCAGTATTTT
CDR3 protein: CASSLQGRPTDTQYF

D gene: NA
clone size: NA
J gene: TRBJ2-1
V gene: TRBV9
CDR3 DNA: TGTGCCAGCAGCGTAGGGTACTCCTACAATGAGCAGTTCTTC
CDR3 protein: CASSVGYSYNEQFF

D gene: NA
clone size: NA
J gene: TRBJ1-5
V gene: TRBV6-1
CDR3 DNA: TGTGCCAGCAAGAAGGAGGGTCGGAATCAGCCCCAGCATTTT
CDR3 protein: CASKKEGRNQPQHF

D gene: NA
clone size: few
J gene: TRBJ1-3
V gene: TRBV18
CDR3 DNA: TGTGCCAGCTCACCGGGCAGCTCTGGAAACACCATATATTTT
CDR3 protein: CASSPGSSGNTIYF

D gene: NA
clone size: NA
J gene: TRBJ1-3
V gene: TRBV18
CDR3 DNA: TGTGCCAGCTCACCACTGGGAGGAAACACCATATATTTT
CDR3 protein: CASSPLGGNTIYF

D gene: TRBD1
clone size: NA
J gene: TRBJ2-2
V gene: TRBV2
CDR3 DNA: TGTGCCAGCAGGGGTCCCCCGGGACAGGGGGCGAACACCGGGGAGCTGTTTTTT
CDR3 protein: CASRGPPGQGANTGELFF

D gene: TRBD2
clone size: few
J gene: TRBJ2-1
V gene: TRBV6-5
CDR3 DNA: TGTGCCAGCAGAGACCCCGGGGGGGCCACCAATGAGCAGTTCTTC
CDR3 protein: CASRDPGGATNEQFF

D gene: TRBD1
clone size: NA
J gene: TRBJ1-2
V gene: TRBV7-3
CDR3 DNA: TGTGCCAGCAGCGTGCACGGACAGGGCGGCTATGGCTACACCTTC
CDR3 protein: CASSVHGQGGYGYTF

D gene: TRBD2
clone size: few
J gene: TRBJ2-1
V gene: TRBV5-1
CDR3 DNA: TGCGCCAGCAGCCCGGGCCTGGCGGGAGGGCCCAATGAGCAGTTCTTC
CDR3 protein: CASSPGLAGGPNEQFF

D gene: NA
clone size: NA
J gene: TRBJ2-1
V gene: TRBV11-3
CDR3 DNA: TGTGCCAGCAGCTTGGGCAGCAGCTCCTACAATGAGCAGTTCTTC
CDR3 protein: CASSLGSSSYNEQFF

D gene: NA
clone size: few
J gene: TRBJ2-2
V gene: TRBV18
CDR3 DNA: TGTGCCAGCTCACCGCCCTCCCAAGGGCCGCTAGGGGAGCTGTTTTTT
CDR3 protein: CASSPPSQGPLGELFF

D gene: NA
clone size: NA
J gene: TRBJ2-1
V gene: TRBV7-9
CDR3 DNA: TGTGCCAGCAGCCCCAGACTTATCACTTCGGACAAGAACAATGAGCAGTTCTTC
CDR3 protein: CASSPRLITSDKNNEQFF

D gene: NA
clone size: NA
J gene: TRBJ2-3
V gene: TRBV10-3
CDR3 DNA: TGTGCCATCCGGCCGACAGGCACAGATACGCAGTATTTT
CDR3 protein: CAIRPTGTDTQYF

D gene: TRBD2
clone size: NA
J gene: TRBJ2-7
V gene: TRBV27
CDR3 DNA: TGTGCCAGCAGTTCCGGACTAGCGGGATTCGGAGTCTACGAGCAGTACTTC
CDR3 protein: CASSSGLAGFGVYEQYF

D gene: NA
clone size: NA
J gene: TRBJ1-4
V gene: TRBV6-6
CDR3 DNA: TGTGCCAGCAGTCGACAGATGGCTAATGAAAAACTGTTTTTT
CDR3 protein: CASSRQMANEKLFF

D gene: NA
clone size: NA
J gene: TRBJ2-1
V gene: TRBV10-1
CDR3 DNA: TGCGCCAGCAGTGCCGGCCAGGGGATTAATGAGCAGTTCTTC
CDR3 protein: CASSAGQGINEQFF

D gene: NA
clone size: few
J gene: TRBJ2-3
V gene: TRBV7-2
CDR3 DNA: TGTGCCAGCAGCTTATCCCAGGCCCCAGATACGCAGTATTTT
CDR3 protein: CASSLSQAPDTQYF

D gene: NA
clone size: NA
J gene: TRBJ2-1
V gene: TRBV28
CDR3 DNA: TGTGCCAGCAGTCCCTCACTAGGGGGTCAGTTCTTC
CDR3 protein: CASSPSLGGQFF

D gene: NA
clone size: few
J gene: TRBJ1-4
V gene: TRBV19
CDR3 DNA: TGTGCCAGTAGTAGGCGACAGAGGGAAAAACTGTTTTTT
CDR3 protein: CASSRRQREKLFF

D gene: NA
clone size: few
J gene: TRBJ2-7
V gene: TRBV7-2
CDR3 DNA: TGTGCCAGCAGTCGACAGGTCAAGGCCTACGAGCAGTACTTC
CDR3 protein: CASSRQVKAYEQYF

D gene: TRBD2
clone size: few
J gene: TRBJ2-3
V gene: TRBV28
CDR3 DNA: TGTGCCAGCAGTCCACGGACTAGCGGGAGGGTAGATACGCAGTATTTT
CDR3 protein: CASSPRTSGRVDTQYF

D gene: TRBD2
clone size: NA
J gene: TRBJ2-7
V gene: TRBV7-2
CDR3 DNA: TGTGCCAGCAGCTTAATCTCAGCGGGAGCATACGAGCAGTACTTC
CDR3 protein: CASSLISAGAYEQYF

D gene: TRBD1
clone size: few
J gene: TRBJ2-7
V gene: TRBV25-1
CDR3 DNA: TGTGCCAGCAGCGTACAGGGGCACGAGCAGTACTTC
CDR3 protein: CASSVQGHEQYF

D gene: TRBD1
clone size: NA
J gene: TRBJ2-3
V gene: TRBV18
CDR3 DNA: TGTGCCAGCTCACCGGACAGGGCTAGCACAGATACGCAGTATTTT
CDR3 protein: CASSPDRASTDTQYF

D gene: NA
clone size: few
J gene: TRBJ2-5
V gene: TRBV7-2
CDR3 DNA: TGTGCCAGCAGCTTAGTTCGGGAGACCCAGTACTTC
CDR3 protein: CASSLVRETQYF

D gene: TRBD2
clone size: few
J gene: TRBJ2-7
V gene: TRBV10-3
CDR3 DNA: TGTGCCACCGCAACTAGCGTCTCCTACGAGCAGTACTTC
CDR3 protein: CATATSVSYEQYF

D gene: TRBD2
clone size: NA
J gene: TRBJ2-7
V gene: TRBV5-1
CDR3 DNA: TGCGCCAGCAGCGGCGGGAGGGCCCAAGTCCCGACCTACGAGCAGTACTTC
CDR3 protein: CASSGGRAQVPTYEQYF

D gene: NA
clone size: NA
J gene: TRBJ2-5
V gene: TRBV2
CDR3 DNA: TGTGCCAGCAGCCCCGTCGCAGAGACCCAGTACTTC
CDR3 protein: CASSPVAETQYF

D gene: NA
clone size: NA
J gene: TRBJ2-3
V gene: TRBV14
CDR3 DNA: TGTGCCAGCAGCCTCGTTAGGGACACAGATACGCAGTATTTT
CDR3 protein: CASSLVRDTDTQYF

D gene: NA
clone size: NA
J gene: TRBJ2-6
V gene: TRBV7-2
CDR3 DNA: TGTGCCAGCAGCTTAGCCAGATCTGGGGCCAACGTCCTGACTTTC
CDR3 protein: CASSLARSGANVLTF

D gene: TRBD2
clone size: NA
J gene: TRBJ2-3
V gene: TRBV11-2
CDR3 DNA: TGTGCCAGCAGCTTAAATGTCCTAGCGGACACAGATACGCAGTATTTT
CDR3 protein: CASSLNVLADTDTQYF

D gene: NA
clone size: NA
J gene: TRBJ2-7
V gene: TRBV28
CDR3 DNA: TGTGCCAGCCAAAGCGGACAGTTCCTCTCCTACGAGCAGTACTTC
CDR3 protein: CASQSGQFLSYEQYF

D gene: TRBD1
clone size: few
J gene: TRBJ2-1
V gene: TRBV10-3
CDR3 DNA: TGTGCCATCAGTGAGTCTACAGGGGGCACTTACAATGAGCAGTTCTTC
CDR3 protein: CAISESTGGTYNEQFF

D gene: NA
clone size: few
J gene: TRBJ2-1
V gene: TRBV4-3
CDR3 DNA: TGCGCCAGCAGCCATCGAAATAGGGGTGCTGAGCAGTTCTTC
CDR3 protein: CASSHRNRGAEQFF

D gene: NA
clone size: few
J gene: TRBJ1-2
V gene: TRBV7-9
CDR3 DNA: TGTGCCAGCAGCTTAGATGGCTACACCTTC
CDR3 protein: CASSLDGYTF

D gene: NA
clone size: few
J gene: TRBJ1-2
V gene: TRBV5-1
CDR3 DNA: TGCGCCAGCAGCGCGGACGGGGGCTATGGCTACACCTTC
CDR3 protein: CASSADGGYGYTF

D gene: NA
clone size: NA
J gene: TRBJ1-4
V gene: TRBV11-2
CDR3 DNA: TGTGCCAGCAGCTGGAGGGAAGGAGGGGAAAAACTGTTTTTT
CDR3 protein: CASSWREGGEKLFF

D gene: TRBD1
clone size: few
J gene: TRBJ2-7
V gene: TRBV4-3
CDR3 DNA: TGCGCCAGCAGCCAAGATTCACCTAAGACAGGGGCCTTCTACGAGCAGTACTTC
CDR3 protein: CASSQDSPKTGAFYEQYF

D gene: NA
clone size: few
J gene: TRBJ1-2
V gene: TRBV25-1
CDR3 DNA: TGTGCCAGCAGTGATCAGGCTGGGGGCTACACCTTC
CDR3 protein: CASSDQAGGYTF

D gene: TRBD1
clone size: NA
J gene: TRBJ2-1
V gene: TRBV6-1
CDR3 DNA: TGTGCCAGCGGAGCAGGGGGCGACGGGGTCCAACAGTTCTTC
CDR3 protein: CASGAGGDGVQQFF

D gene: NA
clone size: few
J gene: TRBJ2-1
V gene: TRBV11-1
CDR3 DNA: TGTGCCAGCAGCCTAATAGTACTCGGTGAGCAGTTCTTC
CDR3 protein: CASSLIVLGEQFF

D gene: TRBD1
clone size: NA
J gene: TRBJ2-5
V gene: TRBV5-6
CDR3 DNA: TGTGCCAGCAGCTTTTTGGACAGGGAAGAGACCCAGTACTTC
CDR3 protein: CASSFLDREETQYF

D gene: TRBD1
clone size: few
J gene: TRBJ2-7
V gene: TRBV5-1
CDR3 DNA: TGCGCCAGCAGCTTGGCCTTAGACAGGGTGACTTACGAGCAGTACTTC
CDR3 protein: CASSLALDRVTYEQYF

D gene: NA
clone size: NA
J gene: TRBJ2-1
V gene: TRBV6-6
CDR3 DNA: TGTGCCAGCAGTTACGCGGGCCTTGGGGAGCAGTTCTTC
CDR3 protein: CASSYAGLGEQFF

D gene: TRBD2
clone size: NA
J gene: TRBJ2-7
V gene: TRBV6-5
CDR3 DNA: TGTGCCAGCAGCTGGGGGGGTCAACGCTCCTACGAGCAGTACTTC
CDR3 protein: CASSWGGQRSYEQYF

D gene: TRBD2
clone size: NA
J gene: TRBJ2-1
V gene: TRBV29-1
CDR3 DNA: TGCAGCGTTGAGCGGCAGGGAGGGGACAATGAGCAGTTCTTC
CDR3 protein: CSVERQGGDNEQFF

D gene: NA
clone size: few
J gene: TRBJ2-5
V gene: TRBV29-1
CDR3 DNA: TGCAGCGCCCAGCAAGGGTTCCAAGAGACCCAGTACTTC
CDR3 protein: CSAQQGFQETQYF

D gene: NA
clone size: few
J gene: TRBJ2-3
V gene: TRBV7-2
CDR3 DNA: TGTGCCAGCAGCTTAAGAGGGGGAGATACGCAGTATTTT
CDR3 protein: CASSLRGGDTQYF

D gene: NA
clone size: NA
J gene: TRBJ1-5
V gene: TRBV19
CDR3 DNA: TGTGCCAGCACGAGGGGGGACTTCAATCAGCCCCAGCATTTT
CDR3 protein: CASTRGDFNQPQHF

D gene: NA
clone size: few
J gene: TRBJ2-7
V gene: TRBV10-3
CDR3 DNA: TGTGCCATCAGTGTTGACAACCTCTCCTACGAGCAGTACTTC
CDR3 protein: CAISVDNLSYEQYF

D gene: NA
clone size: NA
J gene: TRBJ2-3
V gene: TRBV7-2
CDR3 DNA: TGTGCCAGCAGAAACACAGATACGCAGTATTTT
CDR3 protein: CASRNTDTQYF